Below are 5 T cell receptor beta chains sequenced from a single sample in a study of blood T cell repertoires in COVID-19. Only in-frame clones appear in the TCRdb table, and some are missing; sequencing was by immunoSEQ multiplex PCR. In the table there are roughly 330,000 clones, approximately 90% of which are singletons. Material: peripheral blood. The receptor source for this set is a woman in her forties or fifties with active or convalescent COVID-19.

The gene calls are TRBV5-4 and TRBJ1-2; TRBD1 might be the D (5 bases). CDR3 length equals 15 residues. Germline V gene sequence: CDR1 SGHNT, CDR2 YYREEE (reference sequence). V was trimmed by 0 bases and J by 5 bases, leaving 14 bases between them. The CDR3 protein is CASSLGQTQGYGYTF. CDR3 DNA: TGTGCCAGCAGCTTGGGACAGACCCAAGGGTATGGCTACACCTTC.

This rearrangement joins TRBV18 to TRBJ1-4; 7 nucleotides agree with TRBD1. CDR1 and CDR2 (germline): KGHSH, LQKENI. The CDR3 totals 19 residues. Trimming took 5 bases from V and 0 from J; bases not matched to a gene: 15. In nucleotides, the CDR3 is TGTGCCAGCTCAGATCGGGACAGCTTAATATTCGCAACTAATGAAAAACTGTTTTTT. Translated: CASSDRDSLIFATNEKLFF.

The chain recombines TRBV7-2 with TRBJ2-5; 10 bases agree with TRBD2. The CDR3 loop spans 17 amino acids. V trimming: 3 bases; J trimming: 4 bases; junction bases outside the gene matches: 11. Germline V lookup: CDR1 SGHTA, CDR2 FQGNSA. DNA for the CDR3: TGTGCCAGCAGCTTTCCCCTAGCGGGAGATAGTGGAGAGACCCAGTACTTC. This sequence encodes CASSFPLAGDSGETQYF.

In DNA form, the CDR3 reads TGCAGTGCTACTGACAGGGGCCCGAGCTCCTATAATTCACCCCTCCACTTT. This sequence encodes CSATDRGPSSYNSPLHF. The chain carries TRBV20-1 and TRBJ1-6; 8 bases align to TRBD1. Per the germline V gene, CDR1 is DFQATT and CDR2 is SNEGSKA (reference sequence). With 4 bases clipped from V and 0 bases from J, the junction kept 8 bases outside the gene matches. This CDR3 has 17 residues.

This chain connects TRBV7-9 to TRBJ2-7; 12 positions match TRBD2. Unmatched junction bases numbered 4, after V lost 2 bases and J lost 5 bases. From germline, CDR1 is SEHNR and CDR2 FQNEAQ (reference sequence). This CDR3 has 15 residues. CDR3 residues: CASSLPGLAGNEQYF. In nucleotides, the CDR3 is TGTGCCAGCAGCTTACCCGGACTAGCGGGAAACGAGCAGTACTTC.